Each of the 28 T cell receptor beta chains below was sequenced from the same sample in a study of T cells after yellow fever vaccination (dated by TCRdb to the late 2010s). The protocol used for the library was 5' RACE. For sequencing, an Illumina HiSeq 2500 was employed. TCRdb applied fastp at Q25 and MiXCR to the public reads, then kept only in-frame beta chains. A single entry per CDR3 protein holds the most common genes and DNA from its merged rows. Within this sample are under 300,000 distinct CDR3 sequences, with roughly 7.2% of them counted one time only. Approximately 0.84% of the sample is held by the ten biggest clonotypes. The sample's treatment or condition label, decoded: live attenuated yellow fever vaccine strain. The sequencing used CD4+ T cells sorted from PBMCs, collected 15 days after the yellow fever booster vaccination. Receptor source: a man aged 25 to 45 who received the YFV17D yellow fever vaccine.

This clonotype appeared a few times. The gene calls are TRBV20-1 and TRBJ1-2; tentative D call: TRBD1 (5 bases). Germline V gene lookup returns CDR1 DFQATT and CDR2 SNEGSKA (reference sequence). V gave up 6 bases and J gave up 4 bases, with 12 bases separating them. This CDR3 spans 12 amino acids. The CDR3 loop reads CSAPPGGYGYTF. CDR3 bases: TGCAGTGCCCCGCCCGGGGGCTATGGCTACACCTTC.

This clonotype came up a few times. The V call is TRBV9, the J call TRBJ2-1; a weak D match, TRBD1 (6 bases). This CDR3 comprises 15 residues. Germline V gene data show CDR1 as SGDLS and CDR2 as YYNGEE. V lost 4 bases to trimming and J lost 3 bases, with 14 bases between them. CDR3 sequence reads: CASSRGSDHYNEQFF. The CDR3 bases are TGTGCCAGCAGCAGGGGGAGCGACCACTACAATGAGCAGTTCTTC.

The V call is TRBV20-1, the J call TRBJ2-4, with D perhaps matching TRBD2 (6 bases). V was clipped by 0 bases and J by 0 bases, with 24 bases between them. The CDR3 covers 20 residues. Germline assignment: CDR1 DFQATT and CDR2 SNEGSKA (reference sequence). The CDR3 spells CSARDRRRRVTSLAKNIQYF. The CDR3 bases are TGCAGTGCTAGAGATCGCCGCCGGAGGGTCACTTCTTTAGCCAAAAACATTCAGTACTTC.

Regarding this clonotype: Given a much more abundant clone one base away, this may be a read error. V is TRBV29-1 and J is TRBJ2-7; D may be TRBD1 (7 bases). The CDR3 is 13 amino acids. Germline CDR1 SQVTM, CDR2 ANQGSEA. Trimming shortened V by 5 bases and J by 2 bases, and 13 bases separated the two germline ends. CDR3 sequence reads: CSVRAGGTYEQYF. As DNA, the CDR3 is TGCAGCGTTAGGGCAGGGGGGACCTACGAGCAGTACTTC.

V gene TRBV5-1 combines with J gene TRBJ2-7; D not resolved. The V end was cut by 4 bases, the J end by 4 bases, with 15 bases between. Germline V gene lookup returns CDR1 SGHRS and CDR2 YFSETQ. The CDR3 spans 14 residues. DNA for the CDR3: TGCGCCAGCAGCCTCACTGACGCCCGATACGAGCAGTACTTC. Protein sequence: CASSLTDARYEQYF. Full variable domain (missing parts from reference TRBV5-1 and TRBJ2-7): KAGVTQTPRYLIKTRGQQVTLSCSPISGHRSVSWYQQTPGQGLQFLFEYFSETQRNKGNFPGRFSGRQFSNSRSEMNVSTLELGDSALYLCASSLTDARYEQYFGPGTRLTVT.

This clonotype was seen a handful of times. This chain links TRBV20-1 with TRBJ2-1, with 11 bases fitting TRBD2. Germline V gene data show CDR1 as DFQATT and CDR2 as SNEGSKA (reference sequence). The V and J ends lost 3 bases and 4 bases, in that order; junction bases with no gene match: 5. CDR3 size: 15 residues. CDR3 protein: CSARDPSGGYNEQFF. The CDR3 nucleotides are TGCAGTGCTAGGGACCCTAGCGGGGGGTACAATGAGCAGTTCTTC.

This clonotype occurred many times. This sequence joins TRBV11-2 and TRBJ2-2; 13 bases fit TRBD2. J lost 4 bases, V lost 2 bases, and 4 bases had no gene match. The CDR3 extends over 17 amino acids. Germline loops: CDR1 SGHAT, CDR2 FQNNGV. The CDR3 DNA sequence: TGTGCCAGCAGCTTAAGGACTAGCGGGAGCTCCACCGGGGAGCTGTTTTTT. As protein: CASSLRTSGSSTGELFF.

This clonotype was seen a handful of times. The V call is TRBV5-1, the J call TRBJ2-5; 7 bases fit TRBD1. Trimming at V came to 1 base and at J to 0 bases, leaving 6 bases not matched to a gene. This CDR3 region has 16 residues. Germline loops: CDR1 SGHRS, CDR2 YFSETQ. The CDR3 spells CASSLPRDSHQETQYF. In nucleotides, the CDR3 is TGCGCCAGCAGCTTGCCCCGGGACAGCCACCAAGAGACCCAGTACTTC.

The rearrangement joins TRBV5-1 to TRBJ2-6; D not certain. Trimming took off 4 bases at V and 4 bases at J, with 15 bases between the two ends. Germline assignment: CDR1 SGHRS and CDR2 YFSETQ. The length of the CDR3 is 16 residues. The CDR3 here is CASSIDPAPGANVLTF. CDR3 bases: TGCGCCAGCAGCATCGACCCCGCCCCCGGGGCCAACGTCCTGACTTTC.

The sample holds a few counts of this clonotype. The chain carries TRBV7-2 and TRBJ2-1; 9 bases are a match to TRBD1. Germline V gene data show CDR1 as SGHTA and CDR2 as FQGNSA. The V segment lost 5 bases and the J segment 6 bases; nucleotides outside the gene matches: 14. This CDR3 region has 17 residues. The CDR3 sequence is CASSGNGGTGRANEQFF. The CDR3 bases are TGTGCCAGCAGCGGTAACGGTGGGACAGGGAGGGCCAATGAGCAGTTCTTC.

This clonotype was seen only a few times. The chain joins TRBV4-3 to TRBJ2-7; no reliable D call. Looked up from germline, CDR1 is LGHNA and CDR2 is YSLEER. The CDR3 runs 13 residues. The ends were cut back, 0 bases at V and 4 bases at J, with 7 bases in the middle. In DNA, the CDR3 is TGCGCCAGCAGCCAAGATGGGCAATACGAGCAGTACTTC. Residues: CASSQDGQYEQYF.

This clonotype was seen at least ten times. The V gene is TRBV20-1, the J gene TRBJ2-4, with 10 positions matching TRBD2. The CDR3 runs 14 residues. Trimming took 0 bases from V and 6 from J; bases not matched to a gene: 2. CDR1 and CDR2 (germline): DFQATT, SNEGSKA (reference sequence). CDR3: CSARDSGRANIQYF. In DNA form, the CDR3 reads TGCAGTGCTAGAGACAGCGGGAGGGCAAACATTCAGTACTTC.

This clonotype was counted a few times. The rearrangement uses TRBV20-1 and TRBJ2-7; no reliable D call. Trimming left V 3 bases short and J 4 bases short, with 13 bases between. From germline, CDR1 is DFQATT and CDR2 SNEGSKA (reference sequence). CDR3 length equals 13 residues. The CDR3 region is CSARTPMGYEQYF. CDR3 DNA: TGCAGTGCTAGGACTCCCATGGGGTACGAGCAGTACTTC.

CDR3 sequence (DNA): TGTGCCAGCAGCTTAAGCGGCAGCACCTACGAGCAGTACTTC. It codes for CASSLSGSTYEQYF. The chain uses TRBV7-2 and TRBJ2-7; a weak D match, TRBD2 (5 bases). Trimming removed 2 bases at V and 2 bases at J, with 10 bases between. The length of the CDR3 is 14 residues. CDR1 and CDR2 (germline): SGHTA, FQGNSA.

The table lists this clonotype with many counts. V usage is TRBV11-2 and J usage is TRBJ2-2; 9 bases map to TRBD2. After removal of 2 bases from V and 6 bases from J, the junction contained 16 bases not matched to a gene. The V gene's germline CDR1 is SGHAT and CDR2 FQNNGV. CDR3 length: 19 amino acids. CDR3 DNA sequence: TGTGCCAGCAGCTTATACCGGGCTAGCGGGAAATTGGCAGCCGGGGAGCTGTTTTTT. It specifies CASSLYRASGKLAAGELFF.

The gene calls are TRBV5-1 and TRBJ2-7, with TRBD2 matching 7 bases. V lost 4 bases and J lost 2; bases outside the gene matches: 6. Germline assignment: CDR1 SGHRS and CDR2 YFSETQ. The CDR3 spans 14 residues. As DNA, the CDR3 is TGCGCCAGCAGCCCGGAAGGACTAGCCTACGAGCAGTACTTC. The encoded protein is CASSPEGLAYEQYF.

This chain joins TRBV5-1 and TRBJ2-7; 7 bases are a match to TRBD1. Trimming cost V 4 bases and J 4 bases; bases outside gene matches: 8. The V gene's germline CDR1 is SGHRS and CDR2 YFSETQ. The CDR3 runs to 14 residues. The CDR3 nucleotides read TGCGCCAGCAGCCCCGGGGACAGACTTTACGAGCAGTACTTC. It is translated as CASSPGDRLYEQYF.

V gene TRBV29-1 combines with J gene TRBJ1-3, with D hard to call. Trimming pared 7 bases from V and 0 bases from J, leaving 4 bases between. This CDR3 comprises 11 residues. Germline values: CDR1 SQVTM, CDR2 ANQGSEA. The CDR3 spells CSGASGNTIYF. The CDR3 coding sequence is TGCAGCGGGGCCTCTGGAAACACCATATATTTT.

This chain links TRBV12-3 or TRBV12-4 with TRBJ2-7, with a possible D match to TRBD2 (6 bases). The CDR3 covers 16 residues. Trimming cost V 6 bases and J 4 bases, with 22 bases left between them. The CDR3 loop reads CASSRNGGLAWYEQYF. The CDR3 nucleotides read TGTGCCAGCAGCCGAAACGGCGGGCTAGCGTGGTACGAGCAGTACTTC.

The V and J genes are TRBV18 and TRBJ2-3; D gene unclear. The V gene's germline CDR1 is KGHSH and CDR2 LQKENI. V was shortened by 5 bases and J by 4 bases, with 13 bases between the two germline ends. The CDR3 runs to 14 residues. In DNA form, the CDR3 reads TGTGCCAGCTCAAGTAAGCAAGGACCAGATACGCAGTATTTT. It encodes CASSSKQGPDTQYF. The whole variable domain, remainder taken from reference TRBV18 and TRBJ2-3, is NAGVMQNPRHLVRRRGQEARLRCSPMKGHSHVYWYRQLPEEGLKFMVYLQKENIIDESGMPKERFSAEFPKEGPSILRIQQVVRGDSAAYFCASSSKQGPDTQYFGPGTRLTVL.

This clonotype was detected a few times. CDR3 sequence reads: CASSAQGQATTEAFF. DNA for the CDR3: TGTGCCAGCAGCGCTCAGGGACAGGCGACCACTGAAGCTTTCTTT. V gene TRBV7-2 combines with J gene TRBJ1-1; 8 positions match TRBD1. Germline assignment: CDR1 SGHTA and CDR2 FQGNSA. V was clipped by 5 bases and J by 4 bases; unmatched bases: 9. The CDR3 sequence is 15 residues long.

In its sample, this clonotype was seen many times. The CDR3 protein is CASSLQGPNTGELFF. The CDR3 nucleotides read TGCGCCAGCAGCTTGCAGGGTCCGAACACCGGGGAGCTGTTTTTT. This chain links TRBV5-1 with TRBJ2-2; possibly TRBD1 for D (5 bases). CDR3 length: 15 residues. Per germline, CDR1 SGHRS and CDR2 YFSETQ. The V gene lost 1 base and the J gene lost 0 bases, with 7 bases spanning the gap.

This clonotype was counted a few times. The rearrangement uses TRBV7-6 and TRBJ2-3, with D perhaps TRBD1 (6 bases). The CDR3 has 17 residues. Trimming removed 1 base from V and 4 bases from J, with 18 bases in between. Germline V gives CDR1 SGHVS, CDR2 FNYEAQ. CDR3 residues: CASSLVVGANRADTQYF. Written as DNA, the CDR3 is TGTGCCAGCAGCTTAGTGGTGGGGGCCAACAGGGCAGATACGCAGTATTTT.

The rearrangement links TRBV5-1 to TRBJ2-7; a weak D match, TRBD1 (5 bases). There are 14 residues in the CDR3. Trimming removed 2 bases at V and 5 bases at J, with 14 bases between. Germline CDR1 is SGHRS and CDR2 is YFSETQ. The CDR3 here is CASSLKGVVNEQYF. The CDR3 coding sequence is TGCGCCAGCAGCTTAAAAGGGGTAGTCAACGAGCAGTACTTC.

This clonotype was observed at least ten times. This chain connects TRBV9 to TRBJ2-7; D may be TRBD2 (6 bases). The CDR3 is 15 residues long. V was pared by 1 base and J by 0 bases, with 11 bases between. Germline V gene sequence: CDR1 SGDLS, CDR2 YYNGEE. The CDR3 sequence is CASSVSGESSYEQYF. The CDR3, as DNA: TGTGCCAGCAGCGTATCGGGAGAGAGCTCCTACGAGCAGTACTTC.

This clonotype appeared many times. The J gene is TRBJ2-7, the V gene TRBV20-1; tentatively, D is TRBD1 (6 bases). V was pared by 6 bases and J by 3 bases, with 9 bases between. This CDR3 is built from 11 residues. The V gene's germline CDR1 is DFQATT and CDR2 SNEGSKA (reference sequence). Here the CDR3 DNA reads TGCAGTGCCGGGACACTCTACGAGCAGTACTTC. This encodes CSAGTLYEQYF.

The table lists this clonotype with many counts. The chain recombines TRBV7-9 with TRBJ2-3; D tentatively fits TRBD1 or TRBD2 (6 bases each). In germline, CDR1 is SEHNR, CDR2 FQNEAQ (reference sequence). The CDR3 has 17 residues. V was shortened by 2 bases and J by 1 base, with 16 bases between the two germline ends. This CDR3 reads CASSLKLGGDGTDTQYF. DNA of the CDR3: TGTGCCAGCAGCTTAAAATTGGGGGGCGATGGCACAGATACGCAGTATTTT.

The rearrangement links TRBV29-1 to TRBJ1-1; tentative D call: TRBD1 (5 bases). The germline V gene has CDR1 SQVTM and CDR2 ANQGSEA. The CDR3 is made up of 15 amino acids. Trimming shortened V by 5 bases and J by 5 bases, and 21 bases separated the two germline ends. In nucleotides, the CDR3 is TGCAGCGTTCGCCGGGGGGGATCCACCGGGACTGAAGCTTTCTTT. Translated: CSVRRGGSTGTEAFF.